The TCR beta chain described here comes from a study of T-cell memory formation after mild COVID-19. General study results and limits: Certain responding clones were present in pre-infection memory, suggesting participation of cross-reactive memory.

Trimming took 1 base from V and 4 from J; bases not matched to a gene: 11. The CDR3 covers 16 residues. In germline, CDR1 is DFQATT, CDR2 SNEGSKA (reference sequence). TCRdb fed the 5' RACE reads into MiXCR, producing one record per CDR3 protein. The repertoire has fewer than 400,000 distinct CDR3 sequences, 15% to 20% of them found once; the top ten carry 20% to 25%. Concerning this clonotype: The antigen remains undetermined.

The origin of this receptor is a man aged 18 to 35 who had mild COVID-19 (a few samples of this study predate the infection). Cell type and time point are not known. The sample was PBMCs or a T cell subset sorted from them (not recorded which). The chain carries TRBV20-1 and TRBJ2-5, with 8 bases fitting TRBD2. CDR3 loop: CSARGLVGGALETQYF. CDR3 DNA sequence: TGCAGTGCTAGAGGGCTCGTCGGGGGGGCCTTAGAGACCCAGTACTTC.